This is a list of T cell receptor beta chains from one sample in a study of patients and donors after allogeneic stem cell transplantation. TCRdb passed the RT-PCR reads through MiXCR, listing each CDR3 protein once. The table lists about a million distinct CDR3 sequences, under 20% of them singletons. The sample comprised blood, either unsorted or a sorted T cell fraction (not recorded which). These receptors were obtained from a human donor who was either an allogeneic HSCT recipient or a stem cell or donor lymphocyte infusion donor (not recorded which). It is not recorded whose cells these are; they may come from a transplant donor. Both conserved end residues are part of each CDR3. A D gene is named only where the DNA matches it firmly. Clone sizes are given selectively: once, few, many, or a class where the clone is expanded.

J gene: TRBJ2-7; D gene: TRBD2; V gene: TRBV5-1; clone size: few; CDR3 DNA: TGCGCCAGCAGCGTAAGACTAGCGGGCGCACCCTACGAGCAGTACTTC; CDR3 protein: CASSVRLAGAPYEQYF
J gene: TRBJ2-3; D gene: -; V gene: TRBV3-1; clone size: -; CDR3 DNA: TGTGCCAGCAGCCAAGCATCAGTCGCAGATACGCAGTATTTT; CDR3 protein: CASSQASVADTQYF
J gene: TRBJ2-5; D gene: TRBD2; V gene: TRBV9; clone size: -; CDR3 DNA: TGTGCCAGCAGCGTAGGAGGAGCGGGAGGCTCACAAGAGACCCAGTACTTC; CDR3 protein: CASSVGGAGGSQETQYF
J gene: TRBJ2-6; D gene: -; V gene: TRBV5-1; clone size: few; CDR3 DNA: TGCGCCAGCAGCTTTTTACAGAGCTCTGGGGCCAACGTCCTGACTTTC; CDR3 protein: CASSFLQSSGANVLTF
J gene: TRBJ2-7; D gene: -; V gene: TRBV29-1; clone size: -; CDR3 DNA: TGCAGCGTTAGTACAGGGTCCTTCGGTGAGCAGTACTTC; CDR3 protein: CSVSTGSFGEQYF
J gene: TRBJ2-3; D gene: -; V gene: TRBV9; clone size: -; CDR3 DNA: TGTGCCAGCAGCGTAGAACCGGGTCGCACAGATACGCAGTATTTT; CDR3 protein: CASSVEPGRTDTQYF
J gene: TRBJ2-7; D gene: TRBD1; V gene: TRBV12-3/TRBV12-4; clone size: few; CDR3 DNA: TGTGCCAGCAGTTTAGGGACAGGGAACTACGAGCAGTACTTC; CDR3 protein: CASSLGTGNYEQYF
J gene: TRBJ2-1; D gene: TRBD2; V gene: TRBV4-1; clone size: -; CDR3 DNA: TGCGCCAGCAGCCAAGCCCTAGCGGCCCTTGGGGGTGAGCAGTTCTTC; CDR3 protein: CASSQALAALGGEQFF
J gene: TRBJ2-1; D gene: -; V gene: TRBV7-9; clone size: few; CDR3 DNA: TGTGCCAGCAGCTTAGGCAGGGACTCCTACAATGAGCAGTTCTTC; CDR3 protein: CASSLGRDSYNEQFF
J gene: TRBJ2-2; D gene: TRBD1; V gene: TRBV7-3; clone size: -; CDR3 DNA: TGTGCCAGCAGCTTTGGGACAGGGAGTACCGGGGAGCTGTTTTTT; CDR3 protein: CASSFGTGSTGELFF
J gene: TRBJ1-1; D gene: -; V gene: TRBV15; clone size: -; CDR3 DNA: TGTGCCACCAGCAGAGCAGGGTTGGGCACTGAAGCTTTCTTT; CDR3 protein: CATSRAGLGTEAFF
J gene: TRBJ1-5; D gene: TRBD1; V gene: TRBV20-1; clone size: -; CDR3 DNA: TGCAGTGCCCAACAGACAGGGGCTCAGCCCCAGCATTTT; CDR3 protein: CSAQQTGAQPQHF
J gene: TRBJ2-2; D gene: TRBD2; V gene: TRBV20-1; clone size: few; CDR3 DNA: TGCAGTGCTAGAGGTCCGGCTAGCGGGAACACCGGGGAGCTGTTTTTT; CDR3 protein: CSARGPASGNTGELFF
J gene: TRBJ2-1; D gene: -; V gene: TRBV3-1; clone size: -; CDR3 DNA: TGTGCCAGCAGCCAAGAAAGAATTAACTTAGAGGTCAATGAGCAGTTCTTC; CDR3 protein: CASSQERINLEVNEQFF
J gene: TRBJ2-3; D gene: TRBD2; V gene: TRBV7-9; clone size: -; CDR3 DNA: TGTGCCAGCAGGGTGCCTAGCGGGACTCCAGATACGCAGTATTTT; CDR3 protein: CASRVPSGTPDTQYF
J gene: TRBJ2-7; D gene: -; V gene: TRBV20-1; clone size: many; CDR3 DNA: TGCAGTGCTTTAACGGCAGAAACCTACGAGCAGTACTTC; CDR3 protein: CSALTAETYEQYF
J gene: TRBJ2-5; D gene: -; V gene: TRBV12-3/TRBV12-4; clone size: few; CDR3 DNA: TGTGCCAGCAGTTTTGCAGTCTGGGAGACCCAGTACTTC; CDR3 protein: CASSFAVWETQYF
J gene: TRBJ1-5; D gene: -; V gene: TRBV12-3/TRBV12-4; clone size: -; CDR3 DNA: TGTGCCAGCAGTTTAGAGAGAAAGAATCAGCCCCAGCATTTT; CDR3 protein: CASSLERKNQPQHF
J gene: TRBJ1-4; D gene: TRBD1; V gene: TRBV6-5; clone size: many; CDR3 DNA: TGTGCCAGCAGTTCTGCGGGACAGGGAGCTGAAAAACTGTTTTTT; CDR3 protein: CASSSAGQGAEKLFF
J gene: TRBJ1-2; D gene: -; V gene: TRBV9; clone size: few; CDR3 DNA: TGTGCCAGCAGCGTAGACGCGGAGGGCTACACCTTC; CDR3 protein: CASSVDAEGYTF
J gene: TRBJ2-3; D gene: -; V gene: TRBV27; clone size: -; CDR3 DNA: TGTGCCAGCAGTTTAAACGGCAACTTACTGCAGTATTTT; CDR3 protein: CASSLNGNLLQYF
J gene: TRBJ2-2; D gene: TRBD2; V gene: TRBV6-1; clone size: -; CDR3 DNA: TGTGCCAGCAGTCGAGGACTAGCGGGGGTGACCGGGGAGCTGTTTTTT; CDR3 protein: CASSRGLAGVTGELFF
J gene: TRBJ1-5; D gene: -; V gene: TRBV29-1; clone size: -; CDR3 DNA: TGCAGCGTTGCTTTTGGGGATGGTGGCAATCAGCCCCAGCATTTT; CDR3 protein: CSVAFGDGGNQPQHF
J gene: TRBJ2-6; D gene: -; V gene: TRBV11-2; clone size: few; CDR3 DNA: TGTGCCAGCAGCTTAGATTGGCGGGGTCGTATCTCTGGGGCCAACGTCCTGACTTTC; CDR3 protein: CASSLDWRGRISGANVLTF
J gene: TRBJ2-1; D gene: -; V gene: TRBV5-1; clone size: many; CDR3 DNA: TGCGCCAGCAGCTTGGAGGATCGCTCCTACAATGAGCAGTTCTTC; CDR3 protein: CASSLEDRSYNEQFF
J gene: TRBJ1-3; D gene: -; V gene: TRBV3-1; clone size: few; CDR3 DNA: TGTGCCAGCAGCCGAAACCATGGAAACACCATATATTTT; CDR3 protein: CASSRNHGNTIYF
J gene: TRBJ1-1; D gene: -; V gene: TRBV5-5; clone size: -; CDR3 DNA: TGTGCCAGCAGCCGCCCCCCACAAGCGAACACTGAAGCTTTCTTT; CDR3 protein: CASSRPPQANTEAFF
J gene: TRBJ2-6; D gene: -; V gene: TRBV24-1; clone size: few; CDR3 DNA: TGTGCCACCAGTGACAACAGGGTTGGGGCCAACGTCCTGACTTTC; CDR3 protein: CATSDNRVGANVLTF
J gene: TRBJ2-1; D gene: -; V gene: TRBV11-2; clone size: -; CDR3 DNA: TGTGCCAGCAGCCCCCTGGGTATGGCGGGTTATGAGCAGTTCTTC; CDR3 protein: CASSPLGMAGYEQFF
J gene: TRBJ2-3; D gene: -; V gene: TRBV29-1; clone size: few; CDR3 DNA: TGCAGCGTTTCTGGAAGCACAGATACGCAGTATTTT; CDR3 protein: CSVSGSTDTQYF
J gene: TRBJ2-7; D gene: TRBD2; V gene: TRBV2; clone size: few; CDR3 DNA: TGTGCCAGCAGCAAGACTAGCGGGAGGGTAAACGAGCAGTACTTC; CDR3 protein: CASSKTSGRVNEQYF
J gene: TRBJ2-7; D gene: -; V gene: TRBV7-7; clone size: -; CDR3 DNA: TGTGCCAGCAGCCTAAATTCGGGGAGGAACGAGCAGTACTTC; CDR3 protein: CASSLNSGRNEQYF
J gene: TRBJ2-1; D gene: TRBD1; V gene: TRBV20-1; clone size: few; CDR3 DNA: TGCAGTGCTAGAGATTACAGGGGAAAGGACAATGAGCAGTTCTTC; CDR3 protein: CSARDYRGKDNEQFF
J gene: TRBJ2-4; D gene: -; V gene: TRBV18; clone size: few; CDR3 DNA: TGTGCCAGCTCACCAGTCGGGACTTTAGCCAAAAACATTCAGTACTTC; CDR3 protein: CASSPVGTLAKNIQYF
J gene: TRBJ2-7; D gene: -; V gene: TRBV12-3/TRBV12-4; clone size: few; CDR3 DNA: TGTGCCAGCAGTTCGCCCCCGGGACACTACGAGCAGTACTTC; CDR3 protein: CASSSPPGHYEQYF
J gene: TRBJ2-3; D gene: -; V gene: TRBV12-3/TRBV12-4; clone size: -; CDR3 DNA: TGTGCCAGCAGGGGGGTAAGCACAGATACGCAGTATTTT; CDR3 protein: CASRGVSTDTQYF
J gene: TRBJ2-1; D gene: -; V gene: TRBV19; clone size: few; CDR3 DNA: TGTGCCAGTAGTATGGGGGTTACCTACAATGAGCAGTTCTTC; CDR3 protein: CASSMGVTYNEQFF
J gene: TRBJ2-7; D gene: -; V gene: TRBV6-2/TRBV6-3; clone size: -; CDR3 DNA: TGTGCCAGTCGCCGGGGGCTCAGCTACGAGCAGTACTTC; CDR3 protein: CASRRGLSYEQYF
J gene: TRBJ2-7; D gene: TRBD2; V gene: TRBV7-8; clone size: -; CDR3 DNA: TGTGCCAGCAGCTCAAGAGCGGGAGCCTACGAGCAGTACTTC; CDR3 protein: CASSSRAGAYEQYF
J gene: TRBJ1-1; D gene: -; V gene: TRBV28; clone size: -; CDR3 DNA: TGTGCCAGCAGTTTTCTCTCCGGGCCGAACACTGAAGCTTTCTTT; CDR3 protein: CASSFLSGPNTEAFF
J gene: TRBJ1-5; D gene: -; V gene: TRBV20-1; clone size: -; CDR3 DNA: TGCAGTGCTAGAGGTCAGGATAATCAGCCCCAGCATTTT; CDR3 protein: CSARGQDNQPQHF
J gene: TRBJ2-2; D gene: -; V gene: TRBV15; clone size: -; CDR3 DNA: TGTGCCACCAGCAGAGCAGGGGGGAGCACCGGGGAGCTGTTTTTT; CDR3 protein: CATSRAGGSTGELFF
J gene: TRBJ2-1; D gene: -; V gene: TRBV12-3/TRBV12-4; clone size: few; CDR3 DNA: TGTGCCAGCAGTCCACCGGGACTCAGGACCTCCTACAATGAGCAGTTCTTC; CDR3 protein: CASSPPGLRTSYNEQFF
J gene: TRBJ2-7; D gene: TRBD1; V gene: TRBV6-1; clone size: -; CDR3 DNA: TGTGCCAGCAGTGATTCACCCGTTTTGCCTGGGACAGGTCTCTACGAGCAGTACTTC; CDR3 protein: CASSDSPVLPGTGLYEQYF
J gene: TRBJ2-1; D gene: -; V gene: TRBV7-6; clone size: many; CDR3 DNA: TGTGCCAGCAGCTTAAAACTTCGCGGGACAGATGAGCAGTTCTTC; CDR3 protein: CASSLKLRGTDEQFF
J gene: TRBJ1-5; D gene: -; V gene: TRBV2; clone size: -; CDR3 DNA: TGTGCCAGCAGTGTAAAGGGGGATCCCGATCAGCCCCAGCATTTT; CDR3 protein: CASSVKGDPDQPQHF
J gene: TRBJ2-3; D gene: -; V gene: TRBV7-2; clone size: few; CDR3 DNA: TGTGCCAGCAGCCGGCGTAGGGGGGATACGCAGTATTTT; CDR3 protein: CASSRRRGDTQYF
J gene: TRBJ2-7; D gene: -; V gene: TRBV18; clone size: -; CDR3 DNA: TGTGCCAGCTCAGATACCACGCGGCGATCCTACGAGCAGTACTTC; CDR3 protein: CASSDTTRRSYEQYF
J gene: TRBJ2-5; D gene: TRBD2; V gene: TRBV4-2; clone size: -; CDR3 DNA: TGTGCCAGCAGCGTACGGACTAGCGGGGTTAGGGAGACCCAGTACTTC; CDR3 protein: CASSVRTSGVRETQYF
J gene: TRBJ1-5; D gene: TRBD1; V gene: TRBV6-5; clone size: -; CDR3 DNA: TGTGCCAGCAGTTCTCCGGACAGGCGGAGCAATCAGCCCCAGCATTTT; CDR3 protein: CASSSPDRRSNQPQHF
J gene: TRBJ2-1; D gene: TRBD2; V gene: TRBV7-3; clone size: -; CDR3 DNA: TGTGCCAGCAGCTTTCGCGGGAGTGGTTGGAATGAGCAGTTCTTC; CDR3 protein: CASSFRGSGWNEQFF
J gene: TRBJ2-7; D gene: -; V gene: TRBV12-3/TRBV12-4; clone size: many; CDR3 DNA: TGTGCCAGCAGTTTTCGGGACCCAGGAGGCGAGCAGTACTTC; CDR3 protein: CASSFRDPGGEQYF
J gene: TRBJ1-4; D gene: TRBD1; V gene: TRBV3-1; clone size: -; CDR3 DNA: TGTGCCAGCAGCCTTACGGGACAGGGAGCTTTTAATGAAAAACTGTTTTTT; CDR3 protein: CASSLTGQGAFNEKLFF
J gene: TRBJ2-2; D gene: TRBD2; V gene: TRBV5-1; clone size: once; CDR3 DNA: TGCGCCAGCAGCTTGACTAGCGGGATCATCAGCGGGGAGCTGTTTTTT; CDR3 protein: CASSLTSGIISGELFF
J gene: TRBJ1-5; D gene: -; V gene: TRBV20-1; clone size: -; CDR3 DNA: TGCAGTGCTAGTCTCGGGCCAAATCAGCCCCAGCATTTT; CDR3 protein: CSASLGPNQPQHF